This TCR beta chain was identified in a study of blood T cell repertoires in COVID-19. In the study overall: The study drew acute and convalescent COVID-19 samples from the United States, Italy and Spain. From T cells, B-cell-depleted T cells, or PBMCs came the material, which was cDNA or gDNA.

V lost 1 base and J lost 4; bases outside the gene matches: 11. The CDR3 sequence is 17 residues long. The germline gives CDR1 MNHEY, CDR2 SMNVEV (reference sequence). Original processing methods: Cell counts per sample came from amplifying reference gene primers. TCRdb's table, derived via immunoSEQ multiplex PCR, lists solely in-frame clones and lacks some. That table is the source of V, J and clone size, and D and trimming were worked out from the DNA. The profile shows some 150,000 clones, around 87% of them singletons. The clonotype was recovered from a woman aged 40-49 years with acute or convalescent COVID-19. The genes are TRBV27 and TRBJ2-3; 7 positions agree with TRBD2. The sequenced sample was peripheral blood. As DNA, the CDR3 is TGTGCCAGCAGTTTATATACGGGAGGTTCTGGAGCAGATACGCAGTATTTT. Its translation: CASSLYTGGSGADTQYF.